Each of the 3 T cell receptor beta chains below was sequenced from the same sample in a study of T cells after yellow fever vaccination. TCRdb fed the 5' RACE reads into MiXCR, producing one record per CDR3 protein. The sample consists of approximately 510,000 distinct CDR3 sequences, roughly a fifth of them appearing once. The source material was PBMCs, sampled about 20 days after the first yellow fever vaccination. The receptors were gathered from a man aged 18 to 29 who received the YFV17D yellow fever vaccine.

This chain joins TRBV2 and TRBJ2-5; 7 nucleotides match TRBD2. This CDR3 is built from 15 residues. V lost 6 bases to trimming and J lost 6 bases; unmatched junction nucleotides: 13. CDR1 SNHLY and CDR2 FYNNEI come from the germline V gene. CDR3 DNA sequence: TGTGCCAGCAGCCCGACTAGCTTCGGTCCCAAGACCCAGTACTTC. Translating it yields CASSPTSFGPKTQYF.

Here the CDR3 DNA reads TGTGCCAGCAGCTCTAGCGGGGGGGTCTCCACAGATACGCAGTATTTT. It encodes CASSSSGGVSTDTQYF. The rearrangement links TRBV7-3 to TRBJ2-3; 12 nucleotides align to TRBD2. J lost 2 bases, V lost 4 bases, and 4 bases had no gene match. CDR1 is SGHTA, CDR2 FQGTGA, per germline. The CDR3 contains 16 residues.

There are a few counts of this clonotype. The rearrangement joins TRBV23-1 to TRBJ2-7; D is undetermined. TRBV23-1 is reported as an ORF; its role is uncertain. V dropped 0 bases and J dropped 5 bases, with 14 bases sitting between them. The CDR3 is 15 residues long. The CDR3 DNA follows: TGCGCCAGCAGTCAATCGTTCGGGCTCGTCCACGAGCAGTACGTC. It translates to CASSQSFGLVHEQYV.